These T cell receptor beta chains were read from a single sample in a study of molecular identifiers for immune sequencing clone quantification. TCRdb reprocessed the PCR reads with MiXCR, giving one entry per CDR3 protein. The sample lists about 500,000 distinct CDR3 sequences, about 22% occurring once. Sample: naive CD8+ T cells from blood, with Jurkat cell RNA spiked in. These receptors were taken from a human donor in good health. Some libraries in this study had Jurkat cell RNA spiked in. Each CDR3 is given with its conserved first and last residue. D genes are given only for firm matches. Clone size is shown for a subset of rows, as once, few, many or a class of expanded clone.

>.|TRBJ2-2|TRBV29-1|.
TGCAGCGTTGGGGCTAAGACCGGGGAGCTGTTTTTT
CSVGAKTGELFF
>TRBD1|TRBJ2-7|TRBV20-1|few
TGCAGTGCCCTGGACAGGGGACGTTCCTACGAGCAGTACTTC
CSALDRGRSYEQYF
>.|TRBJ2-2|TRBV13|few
TGTGCAAGCCGGGGTTTAGCCGGGGAGCTGTTTTTT
CASRGLAGELFF
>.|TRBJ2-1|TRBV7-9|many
TGTGCCAGCAGCCCTACAGGGTTCTCCTACAATGAGCAGTTCTTC
CASSPTGFSYNEQFF
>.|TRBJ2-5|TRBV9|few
TGTGCCAGCAGCGTAGAAATGGCCCGGTCTGGGGAGACCCAGTACTTC
CASSVEMARSGETQYF
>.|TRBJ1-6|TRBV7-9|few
TGTGCCAGCAGCTTATCTTTGGGGGACCATAATTCACCCCTCCACTTT
CASSLSLGDHNSPLHF
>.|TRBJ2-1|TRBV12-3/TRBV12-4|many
TGTGCCAGCAGTAACACTAGACCCTCCTACAATGAGCAGTTCTTC
CASSNTRPSYNEQFF
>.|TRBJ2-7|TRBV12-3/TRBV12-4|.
TGTGCCAGCAGGCTGGGGAGCTCCTACGAGCAGTACTTC
CASRLGSSYEQYF
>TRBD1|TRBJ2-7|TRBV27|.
TGTGCCAGCAGTAAAGGACAGGGGTATAACGAGCAGTACTTC
CASSKGQGYNEQYF
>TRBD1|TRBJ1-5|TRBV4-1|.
TGCGCCAGCAGCCACCCGGGACAGGGTGATCAGCCCCAGCATTTT
CASSHPGQGDQPQHF
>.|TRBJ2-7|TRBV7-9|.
TGTGCCAGCAGCCCCGGACAGTCTTACTCCTACGAGCAGTACTTC
CASSPGQSYSYEQYF
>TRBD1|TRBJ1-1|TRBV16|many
TGTGCCAGCAGCCAGACCGGGACAGGGGGCACTGAAGCTTTCTTT
CASSQTGTGGTEAFF
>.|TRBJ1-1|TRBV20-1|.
TGCAATGCTAGAGAGGGGTTAAGCACTGAAGCTTTCTTT
CNAREGLSTEAFF
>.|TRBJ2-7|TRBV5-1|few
TGCGCCAGCAGCTTGTTGCCAGGACTCTACGAGCAGTACTTC
CASSLLPGLYEQYF
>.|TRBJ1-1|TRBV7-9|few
TGTGCCAGCAGCTTAGTTCAGGGGAATTTAGGAGCTTTCTTT
CASSLVQGNLGAFF
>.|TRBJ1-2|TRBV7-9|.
TGTGCCAGCAGTTTAGGAAGTGATCCATATGGCTACACCTTC
CASSLGSDPYGYTF
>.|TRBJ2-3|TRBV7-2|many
TGTGCCAGCAGCCCCGGAGGGGTCCTCACAGATACGCAGTATTTT
CASSPGGVLTDTQYF
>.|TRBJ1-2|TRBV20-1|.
TGCAGTGCTAGAAATCCCCAGGGTATTCCCTATGGCTACACCTTC
CSARNPQGIPYGYTF
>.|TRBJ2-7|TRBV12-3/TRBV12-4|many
TGTGCCAGCAGTTTTCCGGGGTCCGAGCAGTACTTC
CASSFPGSEQYF
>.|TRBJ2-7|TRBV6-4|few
TGTGCCAGCAGTGACCTCCGGGCCCCCTACGAGCAGTACTTC
CASSDLRAPYEQYF
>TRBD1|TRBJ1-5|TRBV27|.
TGTGCCAGCAGTCAAAACAGGGGCCGGCAGCCCCAGCATTTT
CASSQNRGRQPQHF
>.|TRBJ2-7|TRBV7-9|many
TGTGCCAGTGAGGGGGTACGGCGTCAAGAGCAGTACTTC
CASEGVRRQEQYF
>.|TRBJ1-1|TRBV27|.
TGTGCCAGCAGTCTAGGGAGGGGATTGGGCACTGAAGCTTTCTTT
CASSLGRGLGTEAFF
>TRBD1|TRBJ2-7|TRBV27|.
TGTGCCAGCAGAGTCTCCCGGGACAGGAGCTCCTACGAGCAGTACTTC
CASRVSRDRSSYEQYF
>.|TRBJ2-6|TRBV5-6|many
TGTGCCAGCAGCTTCCAGAACTCTGGGGCCAACGTCCTGACTTTC
CASSFQNSGANVLTF
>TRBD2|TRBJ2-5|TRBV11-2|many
TGTGCCAGCAGCCCGATAGGGACTAGGGGAGAGACCCAGTACTTC
CASSPIGTRGETQYF
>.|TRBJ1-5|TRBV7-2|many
TGTGCCAGCAGCATGAATCCGGGATCTAATCAGCCCCAGCATTTT
CASSMNPGSNQPQHF
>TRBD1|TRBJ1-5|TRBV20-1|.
TGCAGTGCCAGCGCCGGGACAGGGGTTCGAGTTTATAGCAATCAGCCCCAGCATTTT
CSASAGTGVRVYSNQPQHF
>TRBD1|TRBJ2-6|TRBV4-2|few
TGTGCCAGCAGCCATAAGACAGGGTTCAACTCTGGGGCCAACGTCCTGACTTTC
CASSHKTGFNSGANVLTF
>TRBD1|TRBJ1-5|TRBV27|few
TGTGCCAGCAGCCACAGGGGTCAAAATCAGCCCCAGCATTTT
CASSHRGQNQPQHF
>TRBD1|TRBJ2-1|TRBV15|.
TGTGCCACCAGCGGCCCGACAGGGGCGGAATACAATGAGCAGTTCTTC
CATSGPTGAEYNEQFF
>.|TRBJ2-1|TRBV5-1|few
TGCGCCAGCAGTTATAGGGACCTTAACAATGAGCAGTTCTTC
CASSYRDLNNEQFF
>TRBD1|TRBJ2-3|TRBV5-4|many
TGTGCCAGCAGCTTGGAGGGCGCAGGGGGCGCTTATCTAACAGATACGCAGTATTTT
CASSLEGAGGAYLTDTQYF
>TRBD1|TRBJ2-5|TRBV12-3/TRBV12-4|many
TGTGCCAGCAGCCCGACAGGGCCGGGAGAGACCCAGTACTTC
CASSPTGPGETQYF
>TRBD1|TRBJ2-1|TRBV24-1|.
TGTGCCACCAGTGATTCCCTGGGACAGGGGGCGTACAATGAGCAGTTCTTC
CATSDSLGQGAYNEQFF
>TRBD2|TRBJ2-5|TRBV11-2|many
TGTGCCAGCAGCTTACCTACTAGCGGGGGGCAAGAGACCCAGTACTTC
CASSLPTSGGQETQYF
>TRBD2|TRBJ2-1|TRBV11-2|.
TGTGCCAGCAGCTCTGACCTAGCGGGAGCGAACTACAATGAGCAGTTCTTC
CASSSDLAGANYNEQFF
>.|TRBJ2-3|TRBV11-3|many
TGTGCCAGCAGCGCCGGGGTATACGCAACAGATACGCAGTATTTT
CASSAGVYATDTQYF
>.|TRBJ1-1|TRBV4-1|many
TGCGCCAGCAGCCAAGTCCCCAGGGGCACGGGTGAAGCTTTCTTT
CASSQVPRGTGEAFF
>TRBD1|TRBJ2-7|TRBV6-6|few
TGTGCCAGCAGTTACACGGGACAGGGGGCCTACGAGCAGTACTTC
CASSYTGQGAYEQYF
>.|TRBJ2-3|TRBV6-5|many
TGTGCCAGCAGTTACGGGCTTTCCCCCGCCACAGATACGCAGTATTTT
CASSYGLSPATDTQYF
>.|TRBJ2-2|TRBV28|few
TGTGCCAGCAGTTTTCCTTATTTGGGCGGGGAGCTGTTTTTT
CASSFPYLGGELFF
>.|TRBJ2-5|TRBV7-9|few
TGTGCCAGCAGCTTAGCGGGAGTTGCGGAAGAGACCCAGTACTTC
CASSLAGVAEETQYF
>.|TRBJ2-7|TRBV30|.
TGTGCCTGGAGTGTTGGAGGGCTTTTCTCCTACGAGCAGTACTTC
CAWSVGGLFSYEQYF
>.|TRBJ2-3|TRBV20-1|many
TGCAGTGCAGAGGGCCAGGATATCACAGATACGCAGTATTTT
CSAEGQDITDTQYF
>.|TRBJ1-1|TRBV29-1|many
TGCAGCGTTCGGGTCACTGAAGCTTTCTTT
CSVRVTEAFF
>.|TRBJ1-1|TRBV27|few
TGTGCCAGCAGTTCCCCAGGGCAGCCTGAAGCTTTCTTT
CASSSPGQPEAFF
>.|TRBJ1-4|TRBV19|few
TGTGCCAGTAAGGGGGGAGCTAATGAAAAACTGTTTTTT
CASKGGANEKLFF